The clone carrying this T cell receptor beta chain was counted only a few times. The data were taken from a study of blood T cell repertoires in COVID-19. The repertoire was sequenced with immunoSEQ multiplex PCR; TCRdb's copy has only in-frame clones and lacks some. The sample lists more than 300,000 clones; around 86% were seen once. CDR1 is SGHDN and CDR2 is FVKESK in the germline V gene. The CDR3 runs to 15 residues. V lost 4 bases and J lost 6; bases outside the gene matches: 5. The rearrangement uses TRBV14 and TRBJ2-7, with 14 bases matching TRBD2. The sequence was collected from a woman in her fifties or sixties with acute or convalescent COVID-19. Sequenced: peripheral blood. The chain's CDR3 is CASSPRLAGGGEQYF. As DNA, the CDR3 is TGTGCCAGCAGCCCCCGACTAGCGGGAGGGGGCGAGCAGTACTTC.